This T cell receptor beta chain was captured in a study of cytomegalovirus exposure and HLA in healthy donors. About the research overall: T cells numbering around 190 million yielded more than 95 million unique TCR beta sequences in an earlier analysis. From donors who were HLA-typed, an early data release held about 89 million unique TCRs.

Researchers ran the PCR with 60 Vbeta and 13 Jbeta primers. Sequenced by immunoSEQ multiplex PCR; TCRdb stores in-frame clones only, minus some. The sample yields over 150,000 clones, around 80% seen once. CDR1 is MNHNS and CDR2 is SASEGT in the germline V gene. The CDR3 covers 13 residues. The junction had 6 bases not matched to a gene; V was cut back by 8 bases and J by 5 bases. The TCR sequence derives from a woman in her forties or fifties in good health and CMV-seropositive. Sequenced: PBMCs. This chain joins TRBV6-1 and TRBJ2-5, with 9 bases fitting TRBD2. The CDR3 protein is CASCRGGVETQYF. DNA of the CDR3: TGTGCCAGCTGCCGCGGGGGGGTGGAGACCCAGTACTTC.